Given below is one TCR beta chain in context. Its antigen is as yet unknown. Regions amplified from RNA transcripts were the TCR beta CDR3 regions. The TCR CDR3 was amplified in a first-round RT-PCR using the HTBI primer set. Via MiXCR, TCRdb re-called the multiplex PCR reads, giving one row per CDR3 protein. The sample has about 580,000 distinct CDR3 sequences, around 45% seen once; the top ten hold roughly 8.2%. The data are from a study of T cells in Graves' hyperthyroidism and ophthalmopathy. Whole-study findings and limits: Model predictions of ophthalmopathy came a median around 6.5 months before onset. Blood samples included most of the expanded thyroid clonotypes exceeding 0.001.

This receptor was identified in a woman between 18 and 29 years old with Graves' hyperthyroidism. Sequenced material: peripheral blood or thyroid tissue (not recorded which).

CDR3 DNA: TGTGCCATCAGTGCAGCGGCGGGCCAGAATTATGGCTACACCTTC. Encoded protein: CAISAAAGQNYGYTF. The chain uses TRBV10-3 and TRBJ1-2, with D uncertain. This CDR3 comprises 15 residues. Germline CDR1 and CDR2: ENHRY and SYGVKD. V was trimmed by 4 bases and J by 5 bases, leaving 17 bases between them.